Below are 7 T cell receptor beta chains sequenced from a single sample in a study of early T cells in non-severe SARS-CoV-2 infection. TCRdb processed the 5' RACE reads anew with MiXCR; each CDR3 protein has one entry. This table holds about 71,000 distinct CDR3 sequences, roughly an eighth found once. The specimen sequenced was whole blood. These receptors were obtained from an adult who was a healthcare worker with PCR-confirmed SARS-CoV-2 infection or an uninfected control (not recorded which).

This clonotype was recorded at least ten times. CDR3 amino acids: CASSTGTSGGPNEQFF. The CDR3 DNA is TGTGCCAGCAGTACCGGGACTAGCGGGGGCCCCAATGAGCAGTTCTTC. This sequence joins TRBV6-2 or TRBV6-3 and TRBJ2-1, with 14 bases identical to TRBD2. The CDR3 totals 16 residues. Losses at the gene ends were 5 bases for V and 6 bases for J; bases not matched to a gene: 6. Germline CDR1 MNHEY, CDR2 SVGEGT.

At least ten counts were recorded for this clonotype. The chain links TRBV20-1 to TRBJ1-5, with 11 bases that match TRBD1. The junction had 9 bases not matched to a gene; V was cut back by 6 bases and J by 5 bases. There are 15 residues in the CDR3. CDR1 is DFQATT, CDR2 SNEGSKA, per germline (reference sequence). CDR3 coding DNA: TGCAGTGCGCTCAGCCGGGACAGGGGGTATCAGCCCCAGCATTTT. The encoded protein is CSALSRDRGYQPQHF.

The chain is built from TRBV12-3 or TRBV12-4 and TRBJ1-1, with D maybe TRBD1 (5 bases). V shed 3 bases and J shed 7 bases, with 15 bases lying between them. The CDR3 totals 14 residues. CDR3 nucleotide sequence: TGTGCCAGCAGTTTCGTGACACAGGTCGTTGAAGCTTTCTTT. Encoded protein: CASSFVTQVVEAFF.

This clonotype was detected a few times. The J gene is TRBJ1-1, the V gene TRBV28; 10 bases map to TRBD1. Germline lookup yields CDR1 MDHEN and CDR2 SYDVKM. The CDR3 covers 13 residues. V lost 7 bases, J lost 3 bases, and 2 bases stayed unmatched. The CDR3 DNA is TGTGCCAGCAAGGGGACAGGGGACACTGAAGCTTTCTTT. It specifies CASKGTGDTEAFF.

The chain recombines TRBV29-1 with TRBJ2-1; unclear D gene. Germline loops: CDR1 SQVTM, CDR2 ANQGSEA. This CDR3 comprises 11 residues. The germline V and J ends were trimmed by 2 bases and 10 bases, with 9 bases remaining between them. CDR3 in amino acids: CSVEKAGEQFF. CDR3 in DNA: TGCAGCGTTGAAAAGGCTGGGGAGCAGTTCTTC.

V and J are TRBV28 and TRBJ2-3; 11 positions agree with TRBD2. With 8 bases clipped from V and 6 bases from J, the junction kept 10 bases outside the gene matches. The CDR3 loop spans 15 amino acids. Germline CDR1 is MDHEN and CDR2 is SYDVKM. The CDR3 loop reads CASQTLAGGLDTQYF. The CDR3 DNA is TGTGCCAGCCAGACGCTAGCGGGGGGCCTGGATACGCAGTATTTT.

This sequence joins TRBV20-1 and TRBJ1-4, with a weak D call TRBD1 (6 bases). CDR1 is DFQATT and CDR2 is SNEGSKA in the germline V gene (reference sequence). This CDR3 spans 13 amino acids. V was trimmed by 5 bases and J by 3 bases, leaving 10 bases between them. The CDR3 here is CSAPEGANEKLFF. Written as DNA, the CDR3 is TGCAGTGCTCCTGAGGGGGCTAATGAAAAACTGTTTTTT.